This T cell receptor beta chain emerged from a study of T cells in Graves' hyperthyroidism and ophthalmopathy (dated by TCRdb to 2018 to 2020). Some background on the complete study: Peripheral blood was collected at initial diagnosis, before any treatment. To identify TCR V-J signatures that set the groups apart, the researchers used a discovery cohort of 100 or so patients, made up of roughly 45 with Graves' ophthalmopathy and 55 to 65 with stable Graves' hyperthyroidism. Prospective prediction of ophthalmopathy was tested in an independent validation cohort of 18 hyperthyroidism patients and around 16 patients who later progressed to ophthalmopathy. The roughly 100 discovery patients were randomly divided into training and test sets at a 7:3 ratio. The study also compared thyroid tissue and blood T-cell repertoires from more than five Graves' hyperthyroidism patients. Following sampling, methimazole starting at 30 mg daily was given to hyperthyroidism patients, and high-dose intravenous methylprednisolone was given to ophthalmopathy patients. The paper reports TCR Vbeta CDR3 sequencing of 135 peripheral blood samples: some 44 ophthalmopathy, over 70 hyperthyroidism and roughly 17 progressor patients. What the work shows at the level of the full study, not this receptor alone: Ophthalmopathy was separated from stable hyperthyroidism by a 13 V-J signature model, with over 85% sensitivity and roughly 81% specificity obtained in cross-validation and 80%/75% obtained in testing. No statistical method was used to fix the sample size in advance, and group allocation was not hidden from the investigators. During validation, the model predicted progression to ophthalmopathy a median of roughly 7.1 months ahead of onset, with around 65% sensitivity and almost 75% specificity. Most expanded thyroid clonotypes (frequency above 0.001) were also detected in blood, a finding suggesting that blood repertoires may reflect thyroid immune responses.

Including the terminal cysteine and phenylalanine, the CDR3 comprises 17 residues. The kept DNA is CDR3 alone, 51 bases in frame from the first base. The V end loses 6 bases and the J end loses 7 bases, and a stretch of 29 bases separates them. The germline V gene (reference sequence) gives CDR1 as DFQATT and CDR2 as SNEGSKA. This clonotype was picked up many times. What antigen it recognizes has not been identified. No per-base quality is available; no much larger clone lies one base away. Amplification of TCR beta CDR3 regions was carried out from RNA transcripts. A first-round RT-PCR of the TCR CDR3 used the HTBI primer set with the Qiagen OneStep RT-PCR kit. Libraries were constructed in a second round of multiplex PCR, after which size selection and purification were performed. Paired-end sequencing of the libraries was performed with 100 bp reads on an Illumina HiSeq2000. The source study handled its data this way. Raw data were processed with SOAPnuke, discarding reads with adapters, uncalled bases, mean Phred below 15, or no exact constant-primer or identifier match. High-quality paired reads were merged with COPE v1.2.5, and unique nucleotide sequences were defined as clonotypes. MiTCR v1.1 was used to align the clonotypes against IMGT TRBV, TRBD and TRBJ reference segments. The analysis was restricted to V-J combinations with a frequency above 0.0001, which together covered 99.2% of the repertoires. The TCS score was defined as F50 (clonal expansion) divided by E x V (chaos), with BLOSUM62-based TCRdist calculated between CDR3 peptides within each V-J. Welch's t-statistics and random forest reduced 500 to 550 V-J features to roughly 13, which were used in a naive Bayes classifier (R e1071). TCRdb cleaned the public reads at Q25 with fastp, built clones with MiXCR and kept in-frame beta chains. Rows matching on CDR3 protein sequence are summarized as one entry with the most common DNA and genes. The V and J calls follow TCRdb's processing rather than the paper's. The sample profile shows about 300,000 distinct CDR3 sequences; roughly 18% of them were found once. The ten largest clones take up about 35% of the sample.

In the ophthalmopathy patients, disease was moderately to severely active, with a Clinical Activity Score of 3 or more, a NOSPECS grade of 4 or more, and a duration of less than 3 months. Patients with uncontrolled infections, other autoimmune diseases, pregnancy or lactation were excluded. Diagnoses relied on clinical symptoms, serum thyroxine and TRAb, thyroid ultrasound and orbital computed tomography. PBMCs were separated from roughly 9.6 ml of fresh peripheral blood using Ficoll-Paque density gradient centrifugation. Total RNA was extracted using Trizol reagent, and RNA quality was assessed on an Agilent 2100 Bioanalyzer.

Input material: blood. The receptor was isolated from a man in his fifties or sixties with Graves' ophthalmopathy. The chain uses TRBV20-1 and TRBJ2-3, with the D call perhaps TRBD1 or TRBD2, each one matching 7 bases. The CDR3 reads CSARTAKQGREKNTQYF. The sequenced DNA: TGCAGTGCCAGGACCGCCAAACAGGGGAGGGAGAAAAATACGCAGTATTTT.